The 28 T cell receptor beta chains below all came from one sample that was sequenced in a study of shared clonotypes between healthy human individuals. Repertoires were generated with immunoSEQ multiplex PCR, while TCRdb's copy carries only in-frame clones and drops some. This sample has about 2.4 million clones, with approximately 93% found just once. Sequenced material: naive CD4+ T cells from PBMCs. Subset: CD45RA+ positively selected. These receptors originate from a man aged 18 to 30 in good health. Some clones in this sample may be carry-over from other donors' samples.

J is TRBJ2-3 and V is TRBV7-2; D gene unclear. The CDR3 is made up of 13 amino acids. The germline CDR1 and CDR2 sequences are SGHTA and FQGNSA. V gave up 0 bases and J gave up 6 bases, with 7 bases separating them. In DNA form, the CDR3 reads TGTGCCAGCAGCTTAGCGGTAGGGGATACGCAGTATTTT. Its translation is CASSLAVGDTQYF. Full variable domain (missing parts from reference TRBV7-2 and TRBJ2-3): GAGVSQSPSNKVTEKGKDVELRCDPISGHTALYWYRQSLGQGLEFLIYFQGNSAPDKSGLPSDRFSAERTGGSVSTLTIQRTQQEDSAVYLCASSLAVGDTQYFGPGTRLTVL.

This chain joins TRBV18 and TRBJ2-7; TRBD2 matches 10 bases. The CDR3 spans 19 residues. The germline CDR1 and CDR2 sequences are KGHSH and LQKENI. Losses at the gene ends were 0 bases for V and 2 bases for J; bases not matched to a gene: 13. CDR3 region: CASSPPTTETLAGAYEQYF. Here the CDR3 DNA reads TGTGCCAGCTCACCACCAACGACAGAAACCCTAGCGGGGGCCTACGAGCAGTACTTC.

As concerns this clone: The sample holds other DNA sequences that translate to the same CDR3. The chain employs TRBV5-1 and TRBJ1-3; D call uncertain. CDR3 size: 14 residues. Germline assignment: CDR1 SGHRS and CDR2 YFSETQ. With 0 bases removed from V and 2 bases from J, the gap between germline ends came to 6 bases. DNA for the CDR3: TGCGCCAGCAGCTTGGAGGCGGCTGGAAACACCATATATTTT. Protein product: CASSLEAAGNTIYF.

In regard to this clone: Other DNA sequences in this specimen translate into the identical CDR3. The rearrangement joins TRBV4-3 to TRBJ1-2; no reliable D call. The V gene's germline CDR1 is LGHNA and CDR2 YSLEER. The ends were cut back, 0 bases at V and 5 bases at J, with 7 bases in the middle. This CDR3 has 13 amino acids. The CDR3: CASSQEGRYGYTF. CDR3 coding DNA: TGCGCCAGCAGCCAAGAAGGAAGATATGGCTACACCTTC.

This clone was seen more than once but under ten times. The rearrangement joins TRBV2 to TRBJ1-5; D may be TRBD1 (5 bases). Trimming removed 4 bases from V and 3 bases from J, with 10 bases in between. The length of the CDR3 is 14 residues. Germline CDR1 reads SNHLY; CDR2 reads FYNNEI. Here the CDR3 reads CASSGEGINQPQHF. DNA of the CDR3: TGTGCCAGCAGTGGTGAGGGGATCAATCAGCCCCAGCATTTT.

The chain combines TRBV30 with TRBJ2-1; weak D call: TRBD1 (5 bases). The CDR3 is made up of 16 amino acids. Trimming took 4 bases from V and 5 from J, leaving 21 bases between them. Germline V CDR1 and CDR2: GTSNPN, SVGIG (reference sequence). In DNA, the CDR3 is TGTGCCTGGAAGGCCAAAACAGGCCGCGAAAACAATGAGCAGTTCTTC. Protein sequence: CAWKAKTGRENNEQFF.

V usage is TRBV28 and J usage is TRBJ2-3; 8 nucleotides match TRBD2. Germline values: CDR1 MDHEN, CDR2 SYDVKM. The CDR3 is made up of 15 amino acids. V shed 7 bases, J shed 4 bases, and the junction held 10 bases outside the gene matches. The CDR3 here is CASTNNRGGPDTQYF. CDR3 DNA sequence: TGTGCCAGCACTAATAACCGGGGGGGACCAGATACGCAGTATTTT.

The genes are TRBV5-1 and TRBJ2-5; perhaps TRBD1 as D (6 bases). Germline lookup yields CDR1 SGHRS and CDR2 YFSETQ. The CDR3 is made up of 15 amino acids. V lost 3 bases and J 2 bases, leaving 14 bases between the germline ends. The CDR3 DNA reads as TGCGCCAGCAGCTGGCAAAAAGGACAGCAAGAGACCCAGTACTTC. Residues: CASSWQKGQQETQYF.

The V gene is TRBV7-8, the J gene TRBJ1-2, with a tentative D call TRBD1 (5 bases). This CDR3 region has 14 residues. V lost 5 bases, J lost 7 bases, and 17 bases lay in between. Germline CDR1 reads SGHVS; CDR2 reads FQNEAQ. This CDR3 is CASSAQTALFGYTF. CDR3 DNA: TGTGCCAGCAGCGCCCAGACAGCGCTCTTTGGCTACACCTTC.

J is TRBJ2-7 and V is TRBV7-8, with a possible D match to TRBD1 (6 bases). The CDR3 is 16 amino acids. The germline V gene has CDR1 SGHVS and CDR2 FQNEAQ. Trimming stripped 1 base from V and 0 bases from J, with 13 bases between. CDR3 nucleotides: TGTGCCAGCAGCTTAGTATGGACAGCCTCCTCCTACGAGCAGTACTTC. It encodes CASSLVWTASSYEQYF.

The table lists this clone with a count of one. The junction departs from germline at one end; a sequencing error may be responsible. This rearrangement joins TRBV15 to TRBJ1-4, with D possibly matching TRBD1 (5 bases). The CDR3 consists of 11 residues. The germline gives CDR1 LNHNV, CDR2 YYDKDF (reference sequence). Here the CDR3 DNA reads TGTGCCACCAGCGGGGCAGGCCCGTCTGTTTTT. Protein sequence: CATSGAGPSVF.

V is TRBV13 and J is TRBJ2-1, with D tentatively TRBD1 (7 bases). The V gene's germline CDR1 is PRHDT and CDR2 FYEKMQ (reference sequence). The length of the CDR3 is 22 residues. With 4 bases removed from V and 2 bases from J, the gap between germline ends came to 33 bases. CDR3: CASSWLVGGLMAGGTAYNEQFF. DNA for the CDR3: TGTGCCAGCAGCTGGCTTGTGGGAGGATTAATGGCTGGAGGGACAGCCTACAATGAGCAGTTCTTC.

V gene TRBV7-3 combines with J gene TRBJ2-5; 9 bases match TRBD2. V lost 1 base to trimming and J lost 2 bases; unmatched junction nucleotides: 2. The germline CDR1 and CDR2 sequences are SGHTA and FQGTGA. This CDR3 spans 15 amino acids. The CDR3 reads CASSLMGLAQETQYF. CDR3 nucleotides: TGTGCCAGCAGCTTAATGGGACTAGCTCAAGAGACCCAGTACTTC.

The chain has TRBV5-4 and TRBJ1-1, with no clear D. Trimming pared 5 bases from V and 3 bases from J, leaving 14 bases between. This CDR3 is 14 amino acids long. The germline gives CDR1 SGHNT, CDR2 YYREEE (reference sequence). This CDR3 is CASRKDKRDTEAFF. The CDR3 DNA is TGTGCCAGCAGAAAAGACAAGAGGGACACTGAAGCTTTCTTT.

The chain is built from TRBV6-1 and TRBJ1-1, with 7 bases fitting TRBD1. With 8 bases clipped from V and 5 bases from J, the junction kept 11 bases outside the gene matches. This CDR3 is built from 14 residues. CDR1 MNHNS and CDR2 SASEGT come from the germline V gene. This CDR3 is CASAKGADNTEAFF. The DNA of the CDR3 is TGTGCCAGCGCAAAGGGGGCGGATAATACTGAAGCTTTCTTT.

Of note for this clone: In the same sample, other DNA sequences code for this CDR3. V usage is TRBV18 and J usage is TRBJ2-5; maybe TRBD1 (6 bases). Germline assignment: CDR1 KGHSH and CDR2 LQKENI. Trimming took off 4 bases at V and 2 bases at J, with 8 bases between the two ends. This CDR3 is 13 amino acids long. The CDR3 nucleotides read TGTGCCAGCTCACTGGACAGACAAGAGACCCAGTACTTC. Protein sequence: CASSLDRQETQYF.

CDR3 sequence (DNA): TGTGCCAGCAGAACCACTAGCGGGAGGAACACCGGGGAGCTGTTTTTT. Protein product: CASRTTSGRNTGELFF. V gene TRBV6-6 combines with J gene TRBJ2-2; 11 positions match TRBD2. The V segment lost 6 bases and the J segment 1 base; nucleotides outside the gene matches: 4. The germline V gene has CDR1 MNHNY and CDR2 SVGAGI (reference sequence). The CDR3 runs to 16 residues.

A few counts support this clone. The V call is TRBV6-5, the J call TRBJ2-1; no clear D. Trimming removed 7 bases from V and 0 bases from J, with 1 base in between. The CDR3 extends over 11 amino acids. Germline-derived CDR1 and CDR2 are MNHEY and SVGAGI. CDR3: CASTSYNEQFF. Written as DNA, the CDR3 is TGTGCCAGCACCTCCTACAATGAGCAGTTCTTC.

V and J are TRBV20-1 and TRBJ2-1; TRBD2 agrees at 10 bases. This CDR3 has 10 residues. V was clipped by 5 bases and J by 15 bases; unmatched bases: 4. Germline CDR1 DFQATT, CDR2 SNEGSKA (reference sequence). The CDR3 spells CSAVTSGPFF. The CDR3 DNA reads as TGCAGTGCTGTGACTAGCGGGCCGTTCTTC.

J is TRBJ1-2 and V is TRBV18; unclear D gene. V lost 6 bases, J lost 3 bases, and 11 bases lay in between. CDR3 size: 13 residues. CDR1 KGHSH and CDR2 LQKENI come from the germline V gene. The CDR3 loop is CASSRILHYGYTF. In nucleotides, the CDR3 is TGTGCCAGCTCCCGAATACTCCACTATGGCTACACCTTC.

CDR3 nucleotide sequence: TGTGCCAGCAGATCAGTACGGAGGGGGCGGTCTGGGGCCAACGTCCTGACTTTC. Its protein is CASRSVRRGRSGANVLTF. The rearrangement joins TRBV11-2 to TRBJ2-6; weak D call: TRBD1 (7 bases). V lost 6 bases to trimming and J lost 1 base, with 19 bases between them. The CDR3 has 18 residues. Looked up from germline, CDR1 is SGHAT and CDR2 is FQNNGV.

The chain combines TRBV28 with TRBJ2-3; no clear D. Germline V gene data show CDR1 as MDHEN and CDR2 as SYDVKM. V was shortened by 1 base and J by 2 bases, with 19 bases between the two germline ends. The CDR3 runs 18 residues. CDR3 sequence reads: CASSLSPPDWSFTDTQYF. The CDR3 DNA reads TGTGCCAGCAGTTTATCGCCCCCCGACTGGAGCTTCACAGATACGCAGTATTTT.

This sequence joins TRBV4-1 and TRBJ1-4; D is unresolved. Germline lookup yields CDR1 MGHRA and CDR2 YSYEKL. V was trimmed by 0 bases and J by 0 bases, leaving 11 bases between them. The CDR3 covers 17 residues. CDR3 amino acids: CASSQDLRRATNEKLFF. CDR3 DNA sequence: TGCGCCAGCAGCCAAGATCTAAGGAGAGCAACTAATGAAAAACTGTTTTTT.

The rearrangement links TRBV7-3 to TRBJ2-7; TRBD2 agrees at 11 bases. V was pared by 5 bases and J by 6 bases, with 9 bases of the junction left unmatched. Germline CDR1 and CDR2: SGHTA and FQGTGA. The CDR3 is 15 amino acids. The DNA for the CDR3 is TGTGCCAGCAGCCCCCGACTAGCGGGAACTTCCGAGCAGTACTTC. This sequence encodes CASSPRLAGTSEQYF.

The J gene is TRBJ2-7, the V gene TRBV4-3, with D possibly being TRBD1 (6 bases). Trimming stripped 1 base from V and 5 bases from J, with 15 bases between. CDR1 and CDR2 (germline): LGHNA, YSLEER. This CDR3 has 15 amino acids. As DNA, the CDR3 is TGCGCCAGCAGCCAAGTTGGAACAGGGACCCACGAGCAGTACTTC. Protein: CASSQVGTGTHEQYF.

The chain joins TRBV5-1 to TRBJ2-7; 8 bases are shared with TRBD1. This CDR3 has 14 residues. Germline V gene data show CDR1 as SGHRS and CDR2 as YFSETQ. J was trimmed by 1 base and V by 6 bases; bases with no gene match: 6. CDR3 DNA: TGCGCCAGCAACCCCCAGGGGGCTTCCTACGAGCAGTACTTC. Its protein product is CASNPQGASYEQYF.

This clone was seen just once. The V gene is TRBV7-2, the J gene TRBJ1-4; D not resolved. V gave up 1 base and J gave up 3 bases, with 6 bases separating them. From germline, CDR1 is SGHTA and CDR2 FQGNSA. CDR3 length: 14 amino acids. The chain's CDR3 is CASSLGLANEKLFF. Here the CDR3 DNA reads TGTGCCAGCAGCTTAGGTCTGGCTAATGAAAAACTGTTTTTT.

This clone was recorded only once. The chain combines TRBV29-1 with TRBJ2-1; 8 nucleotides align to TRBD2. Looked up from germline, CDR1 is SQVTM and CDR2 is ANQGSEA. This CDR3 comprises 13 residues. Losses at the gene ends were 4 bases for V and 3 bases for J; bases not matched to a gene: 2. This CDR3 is CSVASGFYNEQFF. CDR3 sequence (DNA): TGCAGCGTTGCTAGCGGGTTCTACAATGAGCAGTTCTTC.